This note documents a single T cell receptor beta chain sequence. The CDR3 sequence is 15 residues long. The germline CDR1 and CDR2 sequences are MNHEY and SVGAGI. V was shortened by 5 bases and J by 4 bases, with 17 bases between the two germline ends. The source of the sample is a study of blood T cell repertoires in COVID-19. Study background: COVID-19 samples collected from the United States, Italy and Spain covered acute and convalescent phases.

Original data processing: For nucleated cells, counts were estimated from reference gene primer amplification. The data were produced by immunoSEQ multiplex PCR, yet TCRdb's version contains in-frame clones alone and is incomplete. The DNA gave D and trimming, while V, J and clone size come from that table. The sample has some 120,000 clones, 65% to 90% seen once. The material sequenced was peripheral blood. The receptor's source is a woman of 80 years or more with acute or convalescent COVID-19. The V call is TRBV6-5, the J call TRBJ1-1, with D perhaps TRBD1 (6 bases). CDR3 loop: CASSILQGMGTEAFF. The CDR3 nucleotides are TGTGCCAGCAGTATTCTACAGGGAATGGGCACTGAAGCTTTCTTT.